A selection of T cell receptor beta chains follows, all from one sample in a study of cytomegalovirus exposure and HLA in healthy donors. Profiled with immunoSEQ multiplex PCR; TCRdb holds only in-frame clones, not every one. The repertoire consists of under 75,000 clones, with about two thirds occurring once and the leading ten covering around 17%. Specimen: PBMCs. Receptors originate from a man in his forties in good health and CMV-seropositive. Both conserved end residues are part of each CDR3. A D gene is named only where the DNA matches it firmly. Where a row states a size, it is once, few, many or the class of an expanded clone; other rows omit it.

clone_size	d_call	j_call	v_call	cdr3_nt	cdr3_aa
NA	TRBD2	TRBJ2-1	TRBV6-5	TGTGCCAGCAGTATCTGGACTAGTTCAGGAGAGCAGTTCTTC	CASSIWTSSGEQFF
NA	TRBD2	TRBJ2-7	TRBV5-1	TGCGCCAGCAGCTTGGAATCTAGCGGGAGTAGGGCCTACGAGCAGTACTTC	CASSLESSGSRAYEQYF
NA	TRBD1	TRBJ1-2	TRBV15	TGTGCCACCAGCAGACAGGGGGCGGCTGGTGGCTACACCTTC	CATSRQGAAGGYTF
many	TRBD1	TRBJ1-4	TRBV4-2	TGTGCCAGCAGCCAAGATCGGACAGGTGCTGAAAAACTGTTTTTT	CASSQDRTGAEKLFF
NA	TRBD2	TRBJ2-2	TRBV7-3	TGTGCCAGCAGCTTCTCTAGCGGCACCGGGGAGCTGTTTTTT	CASSFSSGTGELFF
few	NA	TRBJ2-3	TRBV19	TGTGCCAGTAGTCAGGACAGAGGAGATACGCAGTATTTT	CASSQDRGDTQYF
NA	NA	TRBJ2-1	TRBV5-1	TGCGCCAGCAGTGTAACGGGAGAGAATGAGCAGTTCTTC	CASSVTGENEQFF
NA	TRBD1	TRBJ1-5	TRBV12-5	TGTGCTAGTGGTTTGAGGGGACAGGTTAGCAATCAGCCCCAGCATTTT	CASGLRGQVSNQPQHF
NA	TRBD1	TRBJ2-2	TRBV9	TGTGCCAGCAGCATCGGACAGGGGAACACCGGGGAGCTGTTTTTT	CASSIGQGNTGELFF
NA	TRBD1	TRBJ1-2	TRBV14	TGTGCCAGCAGCAGGGACAGGGTCTATGGCTACACCTTC	CASSRDRVYGYTF
NA	NA	TRBJ2-7	TRBV28	TGTGCCAGCAGTTTACTTCTCCGGGGGGCGGTGTACGAGCAGTACTTC	CASSLLLRGAVYEQYF
NA	TRBD1	TRBJ2-3	TRBV5-8	TGTGCCAGCAGCCCGGGACAGGGGGCTGAAGATACGCAGTATTTT	CASSPGQGAEDTQYF
few	TRBD2	TRBJ2-7	TRBV7-9	TGTGCCAGCAGCTCGAACTCCCCTACAGCGGGAGGGAGCTCCTACGAGCAGTACTTC	CASSSNSPTAGGSSYEQYF
NA	TRBD1	TRBJ1-6	TRBV27	TGTGCCAGCAGTAACCGACAGGGGGCTCCCTATAATTCACCCCTCCACTTT	CASSNRQGAPYNSPLHF
NA	TRBD1	TRBJ1-6	TRBV2	TGTGCCAGCAGTGACGACAGGGTGTTGAATTCACCCCTCCACTTT	CASSDDRVLNSPLHF
NA	TRBD2	TRBJ2-7	TRBV18	TGTGCCAGCTCACCAAGCGGGAGGGCCCCTACCTACGAGCAGTACTTC	CASSPSGRAPTYEQYF
NA	TRBD2	TRBJ2-1	TRBV4-3	TGCGCCAGCAAGCGACTAGCGGGGGATGCCTACAATGAGCAGTTCTTC	CASKRLAGDAYNEQFF
NA	TRBD2	TRBJ2-3	TRBV7-2	TGTGCCAGCAGCCCCGGGACTAGCGGGAGGGCCACAGATACGCAGTATTTT	CASSPGTSGRATDTQYF
few	TRBD2	TRBJ2-1	TRBV2	TGTGCCAGCAGTGTTCATCCTAGCGGGAGCTGGGGTGAGCAGTTCTTC	CASSVHPSGSWGEQFF
NA	NA	TRBJ2-2	TRBV11-2	TGTGCCAGCAGCTTATTAGTGGTGGGAGTGAACACCGGGGAGCTGTTTTTT	CASSLLVVGVNTGELFF
NA	TRBD1	TRBJ2-3	TRBV15	TGTGCCACCAGCAGACTACAGGGGAGCACAGATACGCAGTATTTT	CATSRLQGSTDTQYF
NA	TRBD2	TRBJ2-7	TRBV10-3	TGTGCCATCAGTGAGTTGGGGGAGGGCCTCGACGAGCAGTACTTC	CAISELGEGLDEQYF
NA	NA	TRBJ1-1	TRBV19	TGTGCCAGTAGTATCAGGATTAACACTGAAGCTTTCTTT	CASSIRINTEAFF
NA	NA	TRBJ2-4	TRBV19	TGTGCCAGTAGGAGAGACAGGAGAAACATTCAGTACTTC	CASRRDRRNIQYF
NA	TRBD1	TRBJ1-1	TRBV5-1	TGCGCCAGCAGCTTGTATGGCGGACAGGGTGAATGGGTAGACGAAGCTTTCTTT	CASSLYGGQGEWVDEAFF
NA	NA	TRBJ1-6	TRBV11-3	TGTGCCAGCAGCTTAGGACAGACAAATTCACCCCTCCACTTT	CASSLGQTNSPLHF
NA	NA	TRBJ1-1	TRBV7-2	TGTGCCAGCAGTCTCGTGACAGGTGGAACTGAAGCTTTCTTT	CASSLVTGGTEAFF
NA	NA	TRBJ1-3	TRBV6-5	TGTGCCAGCAGTCCGGAGCCCACGCCCGGAAACACCATATATTTT	CASSPEPTPGNTIYF
NA	NA	TRBJ1-1	TRBV19	TGTGCCAGTAGTAAGTTTGGACAGAGACTATCGAACACTGAAGCTTTCTTT	CASSKFGQRLSNTEAFF
NA	NA	TRBJ2-7	TRBV7-9	TGTGCCAGCAGCTTAAGGATGGGCAGTGGCGAAGACGAGCAGTACTTC	CASSLRMGSGEDEQYF
NA	TRBD2	TRBJ2-3	TRBV7-9	TGTGCCAGCAGCCGCGGACTAGCGGGGGACCCTAGCACAGATACGCAGTATTTT	CASSRGLAGDPSTDTQYF
NA	TRBD1	TRBJ2-7	TRBV12-5	TGTGCTAGTGGCCTCGGACAGGGGTTTGGCGAGCAGTACTTC	CASGLGQGFGEQYF